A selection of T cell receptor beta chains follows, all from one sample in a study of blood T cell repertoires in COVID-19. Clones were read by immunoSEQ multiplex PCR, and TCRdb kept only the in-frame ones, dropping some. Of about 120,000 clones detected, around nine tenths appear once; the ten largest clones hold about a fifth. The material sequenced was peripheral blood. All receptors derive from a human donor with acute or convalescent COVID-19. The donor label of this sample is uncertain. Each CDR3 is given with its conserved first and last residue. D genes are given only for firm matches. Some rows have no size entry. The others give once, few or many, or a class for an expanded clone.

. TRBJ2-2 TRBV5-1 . TGCGCCAGCAGCAGGGGGAACACCGGGGAGCTGTTTTTT CASSRGNTGELFF
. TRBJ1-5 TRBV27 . TGTGCCAGCAGTTTACACAGCGGGAATCAGCCCCAGCATTTT CASSLHSGNQPQHF
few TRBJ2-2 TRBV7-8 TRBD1 TGTGCCAGCAGCTTAAGGTCCCTGGGACAGGGAAGAAACACCGGGGAGCTGTTTTTT CASSLRSLGQGRNTGELFF
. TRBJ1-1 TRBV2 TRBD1 TGTGCCAGCAGCTACGGACAGGGCGGGACTGAAGCTTTCTTT CASSYGQGGTEAFF
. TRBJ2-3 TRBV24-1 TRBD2 TGTGCCACCTCTAGCGGGGTGAGCACAGATACGCAGTATTTT CATSSGVSTDTQYF
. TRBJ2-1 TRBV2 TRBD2 TGTGCCAGCAGTACGGGACTAGCGGGAGGACCCTACAATGAGCAGTTCTTC CASSTGLAGGPYNEQFF
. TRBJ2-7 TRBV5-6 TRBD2 TGTGCCAGCAGCAATATAGCGGGAGCAGGGGAGTACGAGCAGTACTTC CASSNIAGAGEYEQYF
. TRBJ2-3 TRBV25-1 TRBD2 TGTGCCAGCAGATATAGCGGGGGAAACACAGATACGCAGTATTTT CASRYSGGNTDTQYF
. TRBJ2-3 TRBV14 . TGTGCCAGCAGCCAAGAAAGGGGTCCAGATACGCAGTATTTT CASSQERGPDTQYF
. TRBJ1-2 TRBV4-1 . TGCGCCAGCAGCCAAGACTTGACAAGGAACTATGGCTACACCTTC CASSQDLTRNYGYTF